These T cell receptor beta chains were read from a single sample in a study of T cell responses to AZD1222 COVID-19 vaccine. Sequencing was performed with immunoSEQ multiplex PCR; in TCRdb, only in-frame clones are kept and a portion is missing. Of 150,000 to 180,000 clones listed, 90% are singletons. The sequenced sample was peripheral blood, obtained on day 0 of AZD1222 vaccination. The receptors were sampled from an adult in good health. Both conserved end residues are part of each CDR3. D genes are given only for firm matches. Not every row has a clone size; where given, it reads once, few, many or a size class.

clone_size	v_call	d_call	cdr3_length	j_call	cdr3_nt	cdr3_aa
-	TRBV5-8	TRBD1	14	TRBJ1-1	TGTGCCAGCAACGTCAGGGGGCGAAACACTGAAGCTTTCTTT	CASNVRGRNTEAFF
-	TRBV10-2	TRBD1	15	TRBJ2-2	TGCGCCAGCACTTGGGGGACAGACAACACCGGGGAGCTGTTTTTT	CASTWGTDNTGELFF
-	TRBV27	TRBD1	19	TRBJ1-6	TGTGCCAGCAGCCTCACTGCATGGGACAGGAGCTCCTATAATTCACCCCTCCACTTT	CASSLTAWDRSSYNSPLHF
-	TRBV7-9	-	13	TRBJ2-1	TGTGCCAGCAGCTTAGCCTCCCGCGGTGAGCAGTTCTTC	CASSLASRGEQFF
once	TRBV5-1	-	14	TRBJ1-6	TGCGCCAGCAGCCTAGGACAGAGTAATTCACCCCTCCACTTT	CASSLGQSNSPLHF
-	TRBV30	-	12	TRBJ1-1	TGTGCCTGGAGTCATAGCAACACTGAAGCTTTCTTT	CAWSHSNTEAFF
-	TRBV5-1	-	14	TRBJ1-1	TGCGCCAGCAGCGGACGGGAAATGAACACTGAAGCTTTCTTT	CASSGREMNTEAFF
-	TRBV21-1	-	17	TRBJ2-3	TGTGCCAGCAGCAAAGCGCTTGGGACTAGCGGCGATGATACGCAGTATTTT	CASSKALGTSGDDTQYF
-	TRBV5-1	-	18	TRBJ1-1	TGCGCCAGCAGCCCTGGGTTGTTGGCCGAAGGAATGAACACTGAAGCTTTCTTT	CASSPGLLAEGMNTEAFF
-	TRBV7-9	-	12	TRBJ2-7	TGTGCCAGCAGCCCCTGGACGGAGGAGCAGTACTTC	CASSPWTEEQYF
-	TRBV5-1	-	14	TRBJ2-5	TGCGCCAGCAGCTTTAGAGGGGACCAAGAGACCCAGTACTTC	CASSFRGDQETQYF
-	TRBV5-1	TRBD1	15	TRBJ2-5	TGCGCCAGCAGCTTGGTTCAGGGGGCGCAGGAGACCCAGTACTTC	CASSLVQGAQETQYF
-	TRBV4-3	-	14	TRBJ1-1	TGCGCCAGCAGCTACGGACAGCTGAACACTGAAGCTTTCTTT	CASSYGQLNTEAFF